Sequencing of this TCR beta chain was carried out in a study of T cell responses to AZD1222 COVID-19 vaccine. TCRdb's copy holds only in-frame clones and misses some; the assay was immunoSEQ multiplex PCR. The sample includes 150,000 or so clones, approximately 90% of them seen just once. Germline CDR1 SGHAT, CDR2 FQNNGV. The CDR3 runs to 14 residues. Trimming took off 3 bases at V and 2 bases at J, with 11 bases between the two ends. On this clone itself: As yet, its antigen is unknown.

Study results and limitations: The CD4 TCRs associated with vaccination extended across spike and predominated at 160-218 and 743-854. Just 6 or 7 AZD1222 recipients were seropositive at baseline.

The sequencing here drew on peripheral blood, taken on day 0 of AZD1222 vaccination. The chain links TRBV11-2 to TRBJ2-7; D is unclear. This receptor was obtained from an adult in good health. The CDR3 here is CASSFNRGPYEQYF. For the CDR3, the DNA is TGTGCCAGCAGCTTTAACCGTGGCCCCTACGAGCAGTACTTC.